The sequence of this T cell receptor (beta chain) was determined in a study of blood T cell repertoires in COVID-19. Turning to the study itself: Samples of COVID-19 (acute and convalescent) were obtained from the United States, Italy and Spain.

In the source study's methods: Reference gene primer amplification yielded estimated nucleated cell counts. Method: immunoSEQ multiplex PCR; TCRdb's copy keeps in-frame clones and lacks some. V and J calls and clone size are those listed in that table; D and trimming were worked out from the DNA. The data show 250,000 to 350,000 clones, 86% seen once. The CDR3 spans 17 residues. The germline V and J ends were trimmed by 3 bases and 0 bases, with 15 bases remaining between them. Germline V CDR1 and CDR2: MGHRA, YSYEKL. The receptor was derived from a woman aged 45-59 years with acute or convalescent COVID-19. Input material: peripheral blood. The chain carries TRBV4-1 and TRBJ1-3, with D possibly matching TRBD1 (6 bases). The CDR3 DNA reads as TGCGCCAGCAGCCAGCCCATCGGACAGATCTCTGGAAACACCATATATTTT. Translating gives CASSQPIGQISGNTIYF.